Following are 17 T cell receptor beta chains from one sample sequenced in a study of beta chain features in type 1 diabetes. Expressed TCRB transcripts were sequenced because the isolated RNA had all been reverse transcribed beforehand. The table came from immunoSEQ multiplex PCR; TCRdb's copy has only in-frame clones and leaves some out. The table lists about 180,000 clones, 10% to 15% of them singletons. The sequenced material came from central memory CD4+ T cells from blood. Source of these receptors: a woman between 18 and 30 years old in good health.

This clone has a handful of counts. The rearrangement uses TRBV4-2 and TRBJ1-4; maybe TRBD1 (5 bases). Germline V gene sequence: CDR1 LGHNA, CDR2 YNFKEQ. Trimming took 1 base from V and 5 from J, leaving 8 bases between them. The CDR3 contains 14 residues. The CDR3 loop is CASSQGGGNEKLFF. CDR3 DNA: TGTGCCAGCAGCCAAGGGGGGGGAAATGAAAAACTGTTTTTT.

The chain recombines TRBV7-9 with TRBJ2-1; possibly TRBD1 for D (5 bases). Deletions cut 0 bases from V and 5 bases from J, with 17 bases between. The germline gives CDR1 SEHNR, CDR2 FQNEAQ (reference sequence). This CDR3 has 17 amino acids. CDR3 bases: TGTGCCAGCAGCTTAGCAGTTAAGACAGCCCTGGACAATGAGCAGTTCTTC. Protein product: CASSLAVKTALDNEQFF.

This clone is labeled as medium-sized. V usage is TRBV25-1 and J usage is TRBJ2-5; 7 nucleotides line up with TRBD2. The V gene end was trimmed by 2 bases and the J gene end by 5 bases; junction bases not matched to a gene: 11. CDR3 length: 16 residues. Germline CDR1 and CDR2: MGHDK and SYGVNS. The CDR3 bases are TGTGCCAGCAGTGAACTAGGCGGGAGAGTCGGGGAGACCCAGTACTTC. Translated: CASSELGGRVGETQYF.

The rearrangement uses TRBV5-1 and TRBJ2-5; TRBD1 agrees at 8 bases. With 0 bases clipped from V and 5 bases from J, the junction kept 6 bases outside the gene matches. CDR1 and CDR2 (germline): SGHRS, YFSETQ. The CDR3 is 15 amino acids. In DNA form, the CDR3 reads TGCGCCAGCAGCTTGGGATTCCGGGACAGGGAGACCCAGTACTTC. Amino acids: CASSLGFRDRETQYF.

This clone appeared a few times. The V and J genes are TRBV27 and TRBJ2-7; TRBD2 is a possible D gene (7 bases). The CDR3 covers 14 residues. Trimming took off 6 bases at V and 6 bases at J, with 18 bases between the two ends. Germline CDR1 MNHEY, CDR2 SMNVEV (reference sequence). The CDR3 bases are TGTGCCAGCAGGTCACGTTTAAGGGGGGGCGAGCAGTACTTC. Encoded protein: CASRSRLRGGEQYF.

This clone was counted ten times or more. The V gene is TRBV28, the J gene TRBJ2-7; TRBD2 is a possible D gene (6 bases). Germline CDR1 is MDHEN and CDR2 is SYDVKM. This CDR3 region has 14 residues. V was shortened by 3 bases and J by 2 bases, with 11 bases between the two germline ends. The CDR3, as DNA: TGTGCCAGCAGTTTGCGGGGCAATCCCTACGAGCAGTACTTC. Protein sequence: CASSLRGNPYEQYF.

The V and J genes are TRBV18 and TRBJ2-5; TRBD2 matches at 7 bases. The germline V gene has CDR1 KGHSH and CDR2 LQKENI. The CDR3 covers 16 residues. The junction had 14 bases not matched to a gene; V was cut back by 0 bases and J by 10 bases. The CDR3 loop reads CASSPPLASGLWDQYF. The CDR3 nucleotides are TGTGCCAGCTCACCACCGCTGGCTAGCGGACTGTGGGACCAGTACTTC.

The chain has TRBV30 and TRBJ1-2; TRBD1 matches 7 bases. After removal of 3 bases from V and 5 bases from J, the junction contained 3 bases not matched to a gene. The V gene's germline CDR1 is GTSNPN and CDR2 SVGIG (reference sequence). The CDR3 length is 12 residues. The CDR3 DNA is TGTGCCTGGAGAACAGGGGTGTATGGCTACACCTTC. It yields the protein CAWRTGVYGYTF.

The chain links TRBV29-1 to TRBJ2-5, with 8 nucleotides matching TRBD2. The CDR3 spans 16 residues. CDR1 SQVTM and CDR2 ANQGSEA come from the germline V gene. V lost 7 bases and J lost 5; bases outside the gene matches: 18. For the CDR3, the DNA is TGCAGCGCTGACCGGGGACTAGGACCGCAGCGGGAGACCCAGTACTTC. Amino acids: CSADRGLGPQRETQYF.

V is TRBV4-2 and J is TRBJ2-1; 8 bases are shared with TRBD1. The CDR3 has 16 residues. V lost 7 bases and J lost 7; bases outside the gene matches: 15. CDR1 is LGHNA and CDR2 is YNFKEQ in the germline V gene. CDR3 in amino acids: CASTATGTGRQNEQFF. Written as DNA, the CDR3 is TGTGCCAGCACCGCGACTGGGACAGGTAGGCAGAATGAGCAGTTCTTC.

The rearrangement uses TRBV28 and TRBJ2-1, with 10 bases aligning to TRBD2. Per germline, CDR1 MDHEN and CDR2 SYDVKM. The junction had 7 bases not matched to a gene; V was cut back by 3 bases and J by 5 bases. The CDR3 sequence is 16 residues long. The CDR3 coding sequence is TGTGCCAGCAGTTTCCTAGCGGGAGCGCTTAACAATGAGCAGTTCTTC. Translating gives CASSFLAGALNNEQFF.

CDR3 DNA: TGTGCCAGCAGCTTAGGGGGACAATCCTACAATGAGCAGTTCTTC. Residues: CASSLGGQSYNEQFF. The chain employs TRBV7-9 and TRBJ2-1; tentative D call: TRBD1 (6 bases). Germline V gene data show CDR1 as SEHNR and CDR2 as FQNEAQ (reference sequence). V was trimmed by 1 base and J by 1 base, leaving 8 bases between them. CDR3 length: 15 amino acids.

This clone was observed a handful of times. The CDR3 DNA follows: TGTGCCTGGAGTGTACTCGGGGGACAGGGAGGAGCTTTCTTT. It translates to CAWSVLGGQGGAFF. This chain uses TRBV30 with TRBJ1-1; TRBD1 matches at 9 bases. The V and J ends lost 0 bases and 10 bases, in that order; junction bases with no gene match: 9. The CDR3 totals 14 residues. Germline CDR1 reads GTSNPN; CDR2 reads SVGIG (reference sequence).

This clone was detected only a few times. This rearrangement joins TRBV7-9 to TRBJ2-7; 10 bases are shared with TRBD2. V lost 1 base and J lost 5; bases outside the gene matches: 2. CDR3 length: 14 residues. Germline V gene sequence: CDR1 SEHNR, CDR2 FQNEAQ (reference sequence). CDR3 DNA sequence: TGTGCCAGCAGCTTAGTCCTAGCGGGAGACGAGCAGTACTTC. This gives the protein CASSLVLAGDEQYF.

The chain joins TRBV7-2 to TRBJ1-2; the match to TRBD1 covers 8 bases. V lost 0 bases and J lost 2; bases outside the gene matches: 2. The CDR3 totals 15 residues. Germline V gene sequence: CDR1 SGHTA, CDR2 FQGNSA. CDR3 region: CASSLAAGGNYGYTF. In DNA, the CDR3 is TGTGCCAGCAGCTTAGCCGCAGGGGGCAACTATGGCTACACCTTC.

This clone has only a few counts. The CDR3 reads CASSFDSGTDTQYF. The DNA of the CDR3 is TGTGCCAGCAGCTTCGACAGCGGCACAGATACGCAGTATTTT. This chain joins TRBV7-9 and TRBJ2-3, with D possibly being TRBD1 (5 bases). CDR1 is SEHNR and CDR2 is FQNEAQ in the germline V gene (reference sequence). Trimming removed 3 bases from V and 1 base from J, with 8 bases in between. The length of the CDR3 is 14 residues.

DNA for the CDR3: TGTGCCAGCAGCTTTAATAATGAGCAGTTCTTC. It yields the protein CASSFNNEQFF. The chain combines TRBV5-4 with TRBJ2-1; no reliable D call. V lost 2 bases to trimming and J lost 7 bases, with 4 bases between them. The CDR3 has 11 amino acids. Germline CDR1 and CDR2: SGHNT and YYREEE (reference sequence). The full variable domain, completed using reference TRBV5-4 and TRBJ2-1, is ETGVTQSPTHLIKTRGQQVTLRCSSQSGHNTVSWYQQALGQGPQFIFQYYREEENGRGNFPPRFSGLQFPNYSSELNVNALELDDSALYLCASSFNNEQFFGPGTRLTVL.